One and the same sample provided the 18 T cell receptor beta chains below, sequenced in a study of T cell responses to AZD1222 COVID-19 vaccine. TCRdb's copy holds only in-frame clones and misses some; the assay was immunoSEQ multiplex PCR. The sample contains 150,000 or so clones, around 90% of which appear only once. The input for sequencing was peripheral blood, taken on day 0 of AZD1222 vaccination. Receptors were obtained from an adult in good health.

The chain has TRBV4-3 and TRBJ2-2; D perhaps matches TRBD1 (6 bases). CDR1 is LGHNA and CDR2 is YSLEER in the germline V gene. The CDR3 runs 16 residues. Trimming shortened V by 1 base and J by 3 bases, and 12 bases separated the two germline ends. The CDR3 region is CASSQAIQGYTGELFF. In nucleotides, the CDR3 is TGCGCCAGCAGCCAAGCCATACAGGGTTACACCGGGGAGCTGTTTTTT.

CDR3 nucleotide sequence: TGTGCCAGCAGCCCAACGCCCCTAGCGGGAGGGCTCAATGAGCAGTTCTTC. Protein: CASSPTPLAGGLNEQFF. V is TRBV7-3 and J is TRBJ2-1; 12 bases match TRBD2. The CDR3 has 17 residues. V shed 5 bases and J 6 bases; nucleotides not matched to a gene: 11. Germline CDR1 and CDR2: SGHTA and FQGTGA.

The genes are TRBV11-2 and TRBJ2-1; 14 bases map to TRBD2. CDR1 and CDR2 from the germline V gene are SGHAT and FQNNGV. V shed 3 bases, J shed 3 bases, and the junction held 10 bases outside the gene matches. CDR3 length: 19 residues. Here the CDR3 DNA reads TGTGCCAGCAGCTTTCAGGGACTAGCGGGAGTAAGAGGCTACAATGAGCAGTTCTTC. Translated, it gives CASSFQGLAGVRGYNEQFF.

This clone was seen a handful of times. This rearrangement joins TRBV4-3 to TRBJ1-3, with a weak D call TRBD1 (6 bases). CDR1 and CDR2 (germline): LGHNA, YSLEER. The V end lost 1 base, the J end lost 4 bases, and 17 bases lay between the germline ends. The CDR3 length is 17 residues. The CDR3 loop is CASSQAEKGGAGNTIYF. CDR3 DNA sequence: TGCGCCAGCAGCCAAGCCGAAAAGGGGGGCGCGGGAAACACCATATATTTT.

The chain links TRBV9 to TRBJ1-2, with unresolved D. Germline V gene data show CDR1 as SGDLS and CDR2 as YYNGEE. The CDR3 extends over 13 amino acids. V lost 0 bases and J lost 4, with 7 bases in between. CDR3 sequence: CASSVGDVYGYTF. In DNA form, the CDR3 reads TGTGCCAGCAGCGTAGGGGATGTCTATGGCTACACCTTC.

The chain couples TRBV2 to TRBJ2-5; D possibly corresponds to TRBD2 (5 bases). Between the trimmed V and J ends, which lost 10 bases and 4 bases, there was a span of 16 bases. The CDR3 runs 13 residues. Germline values: CDR1 SNHLY, CDR2 FYNNEI. CDR3 in amino acids: CATGGTLGETQYF. The CDR3 DNA reads as TGTGCCACCGGAGGTACACTGGGAGAGACCCAGTACTTC. Full variable domain (rest looked up from reference TRBV2 and TRBJ2-5): EPEVTQTPSHQVTQMGQEVILRCVPISNHLYFYWYRQILGQKVEFLVSFYNNEISEKSEIFDDQFSVERPDGSNFTLKIRSTKLEDSAMYFCATGGTLGETQYFGPGTRLLVL.

The J gene is TRBJ2-4, the V gene TRBV6-4; the D gene is possibly TRBD1 (6 bases). CDR3 length equals 14 residues. Germline lookup yields CDR1 MRHNA and CDR2 SNTAGT. V lost 3 bases, J lost 9 bases, and 15 bases lay in between. The chain's CDR3 is CASSEHRASRIQYF. CDR3 DNA: TGTGCCAGCAGTGAACACAGGGCAAGCCGCATTCAGTACTTC.

The J gene is TRBJ1-3, the V gene TRBV11-2, with 7 bases matching TRBD1. The length of the CDR3 is 17 residues. The V gene's germline CDR1 is SGHAT and CDR2 FQNNGV. Trimming at V came to 0 bases and at J to 2 bases, leaving 7 bases not matched to a gene. CDR3 residues: CASSLDPTGITGNTIYF. CDR3 in DNA: TGTGCCAGCAGCTTAGACCCGACAGGGATCACTGGAAACACCATATATTTT. Complete variable domain (other parts from reference TRBV11-2 and TRBJ1-3): EAGVAQSPRYKIIEKRQSVAFWCNPISGHATLYWYQQILGQGPKLLIQFQNNGVVDDSQLPKDRFSAERLKGVDSTLKIQPAKLEDSAVYLCASSLDPTGITGNTIYFGEGSWLTVV.

V and J are TRBV7-2 and TRBJ2-6; D remains unclear. The CDR3 runs 15 residues. V lost 6 bases, J lost 0 bases, and 9 bases lay in between. Germline V gene lookup returns CDR1 SGHTA and CDR2 FQGNSA. The CDR3 reads CASRGRSSGANVLTF. The DNA of the CDR3 is TGTGCCAGCAGGGGCCGGAGCTCTGGGGCCAACGTCCTGACTTTC. The full variable domain, its missing parts supplied by reference TRBV7-2 and TRBJ2-6, is GAGVSQSPSNKVTEKGKDVELRCDPISGHTALYWYRQSLGQGLEFLIYFQGNSAPDKSGLPSDRFSAERTGGSVSTLTIQRTQQEDSAVYLCASRGRSSGANVLTFGAGSRLTVL.

This chain links TRBV27 with TRBJ2-7, with TRBD1 as a possible D gene (6 bases). This CDR3 has 13 residues. Looked up from germline, CDR1 is MNHEY and CDR2 is SMNVEV (reference sequence). V shed 2 bases and J shed 4 bases, with 9 bases lying between them. The CDR3 DNA is TGTGCCAGCAGTTTAGGGGGCGGGTACGAGCAGTACTTC. Translating it yields CASSLGGGYEQYF.

The V gene is TRBV4-3, the J gene TRBJ1-1; D remains unclear. The CDR3 covers 16 residues. The V gene lost 0 bases and the J gene lost 0 bases, with 11 bases spanning the gap. Germline CDR1 and CDR2: LGHNA and YSLEER. The CDR3 DNA follows: TGCGCCAGCAGCCAAGATCTCCTAAGACTGAACACTGAAGCTTTCTTT. Translating it yields CASSQDLLRLNTEAFF.

This sequence joins TRBV19 and TRBJ2-5; the match to TRBD1 covers 7 bases. V lost 6 bases, J lost 5 bases, and 3 bases stayed unmatched. The CDR3 sequence is 12 residues long. The V gene's germline CDR1 is LNHDA and CDR2 SQIVND (reference sequence). CDR3 sequence reads: CASRQGSETQYF. In nucleotides, the CDR3 is TGTGCCAGTAGACAGGGGAGTGAGACCCAGTACTTC. The full variable domain, completed using reference TRBV19 and TRBJ2-5, is DGGITQSPKYLFRKEGQNVTLSCEQNLNHDAMYWYRQDPGQGLRLIYYSQIVNDFQKGDIAEGYSVSREKKESFPLTVTSAQKNPTAFYLCASRQGSETQYFGPGTRLLVL.

This sequence joins TRBV9 and TRBJ1-1; unclear D gene. The V and J ends lost 3 bases and 1 base respectively, with 10 bases between them. The CDR3 contains 14 residues. Germline assignment: CDR1 SGDLS and CDR2 YYNGEE. The DNA for the CDR3 is TGTGCCAGCAGCGCCGTAGCTAAGAACACTGAAGCTTTCTTT. The encoded protein is CASSAVAKNTEAFF.

The rearrangement uses TRBV7-2 and TRBJ2-3; 13 bases are shared with TRBD2. Germline CDR1 reads SGHTA; CDR2 reads FQGNSA. V shed 4 bases, J shed 0 bases, and the junction held 7 bases outside the gene matches. The CDR3 runs to 18 residues. CDR3 DNA sequence: TGTGCCAGCAGCTCGCCCAAGGGACTAGCGGGGAGCACAGATACGCAGTATTTT. This gives the protein CASSSPKGLAGSTDTQYF.

This chain uses TRBV28 with TRBJ1-5, with D perhaps TRBD1 (6 bases). The V gene lost 6 bases and the J gene lost 11 bases, with 14 bases spanning the gap. The CDR3 sequence is 12 residues long. Germline V gene lookup returns CDR1 MDHEN and CDR2 SYDVKM. This chain's CDR3 is CASRGGVWAQHF. The DNA for the CDR3 is TGTGCCAGCAGAGGGGGGGTTTGGGCCCAGCATTTT.

The gene calls are TRBV28 and TRBJ1-6; the D gene is possibly TRBD1 (5 bases). V was shortened by 8 bases and J by 10 bases, with 18 bases between the two germline ends. This CDR3 has 14 amino acids. Germline V gives CDR1 MDHEN, CDR2 SYDVKM. The DNA of the CDR3 is TGTGCCAGCCGAGGCGGGGGGGAGGTCTCACCCCTCCACTTT. Translated, it gives CASRGGGEVSPLHF.

This clone was detected once. This chain connects TRBV3-1 (or the pseudogene TRBV3-2) to TRBJ1-3, with unresolved D. Germline V CDR1 and CDR2: LGHDT, YNNKEL (reference sequence). This CDR3 region has 14 residues. The germline V and J ends were trimmed by 4 bases and 0 bases, with 7 bases remaining between them. In nucleotides, the CDR3 is TGTGCCAGCAGCCCCCACCCCTCTGGAAACACCATATATTTT. It specifies CASSPHPSGNTIYF.

V usage is TRBV25-1 and J usage is TRBJ2-7; D tentatively reads TRBD1 or TRBD2 (6 bases each). The CDR3 sequence is 14 residues long. V was clipped by 6 bases and J by 7 bases, with 19 bases between them. Germline V gene sequence: CDR1 MGHDK, CDR2 SYGVNS. CDR3: CASSPVGGLREQYF. DNA of the CDR3: TGTGCCAGCAGCCCCGTGGGGGGCCTACGGGAGCAGTACTTC.